Sequencing of this T cell receptor beta chain was carried out in a study of blood T cells in healthy people across ages. Sample-barcoded 5' priming and a J-beta primer mix drove a second PCR of about 6 to 12 cycles. Using its own MiXCR run on the 5' RACE reads, TCRdb lists one record per CDR3 protein. Of about 670,000 distinct CDR3 sequences in the sample, over 40% were seen once. Findings and caveats of the study: There was no known CMV status for donors, so expanded clonotype changes were possibly confounded.

Germline CDR1 reads KGHDR; CDR2 reads SFDVKD. The CDR3 runs 12 residues. V lost 6 bases, J lost 7 bases, and 12 bases lay in between. This clonotype has only one observation. Its antigen is unknown. The receptor was isolated from a man older than 75 in good health. V is TRBV24-1 and J is TRBJ2-7; the D gene is possibly TRBD2 (5 bases). Sequenced material: blood. The CDR3 protein is CATSRGNNEQYF. The CDR3 bases are TGTGCCACCAGTCGAGGGAACAATGAGCAGTACTTC.